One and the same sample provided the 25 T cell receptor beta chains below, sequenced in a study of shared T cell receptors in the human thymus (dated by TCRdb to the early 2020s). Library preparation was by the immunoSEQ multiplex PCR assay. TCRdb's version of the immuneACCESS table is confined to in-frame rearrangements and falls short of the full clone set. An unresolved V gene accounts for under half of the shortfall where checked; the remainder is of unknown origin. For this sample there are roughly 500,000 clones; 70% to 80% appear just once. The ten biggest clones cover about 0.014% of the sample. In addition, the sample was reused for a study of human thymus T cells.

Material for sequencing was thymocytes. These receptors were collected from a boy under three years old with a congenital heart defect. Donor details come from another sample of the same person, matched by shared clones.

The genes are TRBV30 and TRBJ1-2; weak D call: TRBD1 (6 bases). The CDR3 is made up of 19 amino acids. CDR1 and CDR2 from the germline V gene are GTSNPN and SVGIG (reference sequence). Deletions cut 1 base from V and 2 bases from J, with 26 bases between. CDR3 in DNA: TGTGCCTGGAGTGCAACGACCCGGGACACAATTTCAAGGAACTATGGCTACACCTTC. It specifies CAWSATTRDTISRNYGYTF.

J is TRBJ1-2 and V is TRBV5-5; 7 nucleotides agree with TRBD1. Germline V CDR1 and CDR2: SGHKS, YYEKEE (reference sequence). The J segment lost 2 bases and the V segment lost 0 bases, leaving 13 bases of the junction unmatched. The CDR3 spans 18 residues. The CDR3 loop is CASSLAPVNRGSNYGYTF. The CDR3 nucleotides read TGTGCCAGCAGCTTGGCCCCCGTTAACAGGGGCTCAAACTATGGCTACACCTTC.

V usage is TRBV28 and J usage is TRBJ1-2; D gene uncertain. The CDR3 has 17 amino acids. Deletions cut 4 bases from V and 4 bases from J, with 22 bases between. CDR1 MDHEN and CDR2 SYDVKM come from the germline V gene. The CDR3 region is CASSSTPGEPLSYGYTF. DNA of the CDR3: TGTGCCAGCAGTTCAACCCCGGGAGAACCCTTGAGCTATGGCTACACCTTC.

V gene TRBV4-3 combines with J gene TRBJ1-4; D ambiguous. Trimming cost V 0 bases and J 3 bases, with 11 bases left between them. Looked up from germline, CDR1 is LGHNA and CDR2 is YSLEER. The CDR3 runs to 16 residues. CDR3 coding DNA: TGCGCCAGCAGCCAAGATCCGAGACACCCTAATGAAAAACTGTTTTTT. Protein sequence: CASSQDPRHPNEKLFF.

The CDR3 loop is CAISESLRGPYEQYF. The DNA of the CDR3 is TGTGCCATCAGTGAGTCGTTGAGGGGGCCCTACGAGCAGTACTTC. The rearrangement uses TRBV10-3 and TRBJ2-7, with 7 bases matching TRBD1. This CDR3 has 15 residues. The junction had 4 bases not matched to a gene; V was cut back by 0 bases and J by 2 bases. The germline gives CDR1 ENHRY, CDR2 SYGVKD.

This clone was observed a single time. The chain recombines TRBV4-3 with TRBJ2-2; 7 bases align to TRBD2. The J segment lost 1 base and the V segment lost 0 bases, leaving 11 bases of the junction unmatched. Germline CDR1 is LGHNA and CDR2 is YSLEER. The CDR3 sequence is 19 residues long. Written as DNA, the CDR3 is TGCGCCAGCAGCCAAGACCTGCCCGGCGCTAGCGGGAACACCGGGGAGCTGTTTTTT. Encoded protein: CASSQDLPGASGNTGELFF.

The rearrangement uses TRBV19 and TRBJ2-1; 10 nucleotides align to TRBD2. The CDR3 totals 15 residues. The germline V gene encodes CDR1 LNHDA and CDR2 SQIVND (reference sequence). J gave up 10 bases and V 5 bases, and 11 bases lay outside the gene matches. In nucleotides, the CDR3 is TGTGCCAGTAGTCCCAGGGGAACTAGCGGGATGGAGCAGTTCTTC. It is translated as CASSPRGTSGMEQFF.

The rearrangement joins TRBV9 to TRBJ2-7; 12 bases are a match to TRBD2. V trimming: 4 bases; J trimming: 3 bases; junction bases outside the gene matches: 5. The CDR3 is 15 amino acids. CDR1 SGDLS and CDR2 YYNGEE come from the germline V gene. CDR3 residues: CASSSWTSGNYEQYF. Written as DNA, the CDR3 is TGTGCCAGCAGCTCTTGGACTAGCGGGAACTACGAGCAGTACTTC.

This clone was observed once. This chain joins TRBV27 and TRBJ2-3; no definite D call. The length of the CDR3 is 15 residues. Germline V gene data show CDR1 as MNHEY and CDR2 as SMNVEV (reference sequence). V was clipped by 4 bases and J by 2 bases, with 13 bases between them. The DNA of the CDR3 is TGTGCCAGCAGTTGTGGGCCGACCCTCACAGATACGCAGTATTTT. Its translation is CASSCGPTLTDTQYF.

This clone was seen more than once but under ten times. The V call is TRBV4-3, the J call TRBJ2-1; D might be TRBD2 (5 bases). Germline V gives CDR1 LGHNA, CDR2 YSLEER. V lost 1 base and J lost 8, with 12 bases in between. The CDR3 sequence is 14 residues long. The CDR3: CASSQGTQGHEQFF. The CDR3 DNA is TGCGCCAGCAGCCAAGGGACTCAAGGGCATGAGCAGTTCTTC.

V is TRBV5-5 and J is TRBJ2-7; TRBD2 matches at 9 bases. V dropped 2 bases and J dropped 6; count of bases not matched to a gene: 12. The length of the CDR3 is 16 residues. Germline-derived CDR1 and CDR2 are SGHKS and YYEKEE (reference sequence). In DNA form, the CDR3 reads TGTGCCAGCAGCTTTTCATTATTAGCGGGAGAGGTCGAGCAGTACTTC. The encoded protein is CASSFSLLAGEVEQYF.

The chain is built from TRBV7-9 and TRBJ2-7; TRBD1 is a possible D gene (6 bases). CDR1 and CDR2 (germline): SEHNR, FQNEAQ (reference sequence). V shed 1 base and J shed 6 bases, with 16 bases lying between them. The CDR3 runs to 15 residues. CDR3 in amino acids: CASSLGGHTPLEQYF. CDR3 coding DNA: TGTGCCAGCAGCTTAGGGGGACATACTCCGCTCGAGCAGTACTTC.

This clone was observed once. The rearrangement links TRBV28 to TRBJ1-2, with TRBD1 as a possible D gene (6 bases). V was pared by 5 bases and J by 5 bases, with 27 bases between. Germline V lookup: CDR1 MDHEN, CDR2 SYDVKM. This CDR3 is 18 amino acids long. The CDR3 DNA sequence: TGTGCCAGCAGTACCCTCCGGGACACGGCGGCTGCCACTTATGGCTACACCTTC. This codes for CASSTLRDTAAATYGYTF.

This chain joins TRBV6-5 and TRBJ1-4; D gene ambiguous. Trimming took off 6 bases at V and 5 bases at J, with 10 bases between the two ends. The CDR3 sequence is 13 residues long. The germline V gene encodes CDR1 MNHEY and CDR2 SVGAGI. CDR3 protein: CASRGGSNEKLFF. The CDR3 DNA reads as TGTGCCAGCAGGGGAGGGTCGAATGAAAAACTGTTTTTT.

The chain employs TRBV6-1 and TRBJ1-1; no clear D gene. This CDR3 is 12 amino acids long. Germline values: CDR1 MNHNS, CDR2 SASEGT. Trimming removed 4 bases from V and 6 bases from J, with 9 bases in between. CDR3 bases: TGTGCCAGCAGTGCCGGTGCGGCTGAAGCTTTCTTT. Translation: CASSAGAAEAFF.

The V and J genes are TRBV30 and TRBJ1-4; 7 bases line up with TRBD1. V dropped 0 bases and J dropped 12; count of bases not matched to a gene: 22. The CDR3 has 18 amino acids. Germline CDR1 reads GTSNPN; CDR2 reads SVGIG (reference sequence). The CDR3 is CAWSVHGLDRAHPRELFF. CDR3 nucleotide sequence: TGTGCCTGGAGTGTACATGGTTTAGACAGGGCCCATCCCCGGGAACTGTTTTTT.

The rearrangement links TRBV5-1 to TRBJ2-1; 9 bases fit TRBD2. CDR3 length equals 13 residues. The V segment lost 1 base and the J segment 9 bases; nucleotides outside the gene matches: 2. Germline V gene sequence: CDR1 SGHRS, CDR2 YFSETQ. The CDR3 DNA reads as TGCGCCAGCAGCTTGAGACTAGCGGTTGAGCAGTTCTTC. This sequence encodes CASSLRLAVEQFF.

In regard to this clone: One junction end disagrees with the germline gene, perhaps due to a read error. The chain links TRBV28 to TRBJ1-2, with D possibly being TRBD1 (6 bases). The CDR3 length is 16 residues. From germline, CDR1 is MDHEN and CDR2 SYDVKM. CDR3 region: CASTLGGDTYKYGYTF. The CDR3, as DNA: TGTGCCAGCACTTTAGGTGGGGACACCTATAAGTATGGCTACACCTTC.

CDR3 loop: CASSLASGSHEQYF. DNA for the CDR3: TGTGCCAGCAGCTTAGCTAGCGGGAGCCACGAGCAGTACTTC. J is TRBJ2-7 and V is TRBV11-1; 9 bases map to TRBD2. V lost 0 bases and J lost 5; bases outside the gene matches: 2. This CDR3 has 14 residues. Germline CDR1 and CDR2: SGHAT and FQDESV (reference sequence).

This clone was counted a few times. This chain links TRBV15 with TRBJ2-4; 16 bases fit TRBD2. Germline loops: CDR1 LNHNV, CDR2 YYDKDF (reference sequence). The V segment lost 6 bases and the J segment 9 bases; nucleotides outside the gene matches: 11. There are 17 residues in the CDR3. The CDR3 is CATRNLGLAGGRIIQYF. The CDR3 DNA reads TGTGCCACCAGGAACCTGGGACTAGCGGGAGGGCGTATCATTCAGTACTTC.

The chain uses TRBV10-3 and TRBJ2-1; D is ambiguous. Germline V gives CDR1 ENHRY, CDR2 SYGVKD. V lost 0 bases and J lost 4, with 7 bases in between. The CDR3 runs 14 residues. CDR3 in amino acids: CAISESKRYNEQFF. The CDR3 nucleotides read TGTGCCATCAGTGAGTCGAAGAGATACAATGAGCAGTTCTTC.

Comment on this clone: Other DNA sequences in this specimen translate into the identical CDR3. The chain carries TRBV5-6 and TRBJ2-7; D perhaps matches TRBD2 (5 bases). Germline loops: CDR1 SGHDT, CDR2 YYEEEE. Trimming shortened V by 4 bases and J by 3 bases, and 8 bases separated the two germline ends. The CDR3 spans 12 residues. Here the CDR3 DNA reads TGTGCCAGCAGCCTAGGAGGCTACGAGCAGTACTTC. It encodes CASSLGGYEQYF.

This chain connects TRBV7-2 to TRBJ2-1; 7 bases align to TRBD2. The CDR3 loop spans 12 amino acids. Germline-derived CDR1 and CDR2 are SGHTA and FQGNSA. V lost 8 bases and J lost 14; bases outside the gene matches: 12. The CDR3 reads CASVSGEGSEFF. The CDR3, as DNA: TGTGCCAGCGTCAGCGGGGAGGGGTCGGAGTTCTTC.

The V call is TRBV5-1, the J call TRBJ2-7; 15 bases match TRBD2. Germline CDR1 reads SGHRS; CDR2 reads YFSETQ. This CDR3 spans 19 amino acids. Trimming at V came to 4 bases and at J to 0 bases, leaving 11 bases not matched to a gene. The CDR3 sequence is CASSVLGLAGGRFSYEQYF. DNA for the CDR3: TGCGCCAGCAGCGTCTTGGGACTAGCGGGAGGCCGATTCTCCTACGAGCAGTACTTC.

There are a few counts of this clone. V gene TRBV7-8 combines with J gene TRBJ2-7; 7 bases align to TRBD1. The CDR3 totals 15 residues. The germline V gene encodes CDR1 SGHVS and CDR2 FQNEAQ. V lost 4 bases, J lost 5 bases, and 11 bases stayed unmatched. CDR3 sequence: CASSSETGNENEQYF. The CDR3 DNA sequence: TGTGCCAGCAGCTCCGAGACAGGGAATGAAAACGAGCAGTACTTC.